This T cell receptor beta chain derives from a study of CD8+ T cells in alopecia areata (dated by TCRdb to 2016 to 2019). Notes on the research overall: The treated patients, all with moderate-to-severe alopecia areata, were enrolled in an open-label pilot trial of oral tofacitinib given at 5 to 10 mg twice daily. Patients stayed on tofacitinib for 6 to 18 months and then had 6 months of follow-up off drug so that delayed response and recurrence could be assessed. Disease severity in treated patients was measured with the SALT score, which quantifies the percentage of affected scalp surface area. The study used high-throughput TCRbeta sequencing to examine T cell clonal expansion in alopecia areata, in both the C3H/HeJ mouse model and human patients. On the human side, TCRbeta sequencing was run on scalp tissue and on sorted CD4+ and CD8+ peripheral blood T cells from healthy controls and from alopecia areata patients with either patchy or totalis/universalis disease. Biopsies were taken from tofacitinib-treated patients at baseline and at 4 and 24 weeks of treatment, and a later scalp biopsy was taken in several of the tofacitinib-treated patients. Scalp clonality was compared across normal scalp (n=4), patchy alopecia areata scalp (n=8), and alopecia totalis/universalis scalp (n=8). The RNA source kit depended on sample type: the PAXgene miRNA kit for fixed scalp, the miRNeasy kit for PBMCs, and the RNeasy kit for mouse skin. Amplification of TCRbeta CDR3 regions was done by immunoSEQ multiplex PCR using 35 Vbeta forward primers and 13 Jbeta reverse primers. What the authors observed across the whole study: Unlike mouse skin, where gammadelta T cells dominate, normal human skin contains resident alphabeta T cells that get sequenced too, which complicates analysis of the scalp TCR repertoire. During tofacitinib treatment, many expanded lesional clones stuck around in both scalp and blood, and this persistence may partly explain why relapse happens after treatment is stopped. Lesional scalp, especially in alopecia totalis/universalis, showed higher clonality and more expanded CD8+ clones than normal scalp, suggesting antigenic drive. TCR sequences shared between patients were less clear than in mice, possibly partly because of HLA diversity in the patient population. Tofacitinib significantly lowered scalp clonality and the number of expanded CD8+ clones among the top 100 scalp clones. Because the treated cohort was small and included a single nonresponder, larger studies are needed to assess links between baseline CD8+ expansion and response.

A word on this clone: What antigen it recognizes has not been identified. Qualities for individual bases were not recorded, and no much larger clone is one base off.

Interpreted using the paper, the time point label stands for: roughly 27 days on oral tofacitinib. The treatment or condition tag for this specimen amounts to: oral pan-JAK inhibitor, 5-10 mg twice daily. Lesional scalp punch biopsies and peripheral blood were collected from alopecia areata patients. PBMCs were isolated by density centrifugation and stained for CD3, CD4 and CD8, after which CD4+ and CD8+ T cells were sorted on a FACSAria. Receptors were amplified or captured by the immunoSEQ multiplex PCR assay. To provide template for TCR sequencing, every sample had RNA extracted and reverse transcribed into cDNA. First-strand cDNA was synthesized with SuperScript III using a 2:1 mix of oligo-dT and random hexamers. Amplification bias was assessed with a synthetic immune receptor repertoire, and residual bias was removed computationally. Per the source publication's procedure: Raw reads were preprocessed to remove errors, and CDR3 was defined according to IMGT conventions as the region from the conserved cysteine to phenylalanine. To get clonality, Shannon entropy was normalized by log2 of the number of productive unique TCRs and the result was subtracted from 1. Whether each scalp clone was CD4 or CD8 was inferred by checking scalp TCRbeta sequences against the CD4 and CD8 repertoires from sorted blood. TCRdb provides this immuneACCESS table in a form limited to in-frame rearrangements. Some clones are lacking; in checked studies, under half of them reflect an unresolved V gene, and why the rest are absent is not known. D and trimming come from the DNA, and the V and J calls and clone size come from that table. The sample table contains approximately 200,000 clones; only one count was recorded for around 56% of them. Of the sample, approximately 0.7% is held by the ten largest clones.

The CDR1 and CDR2 encoded by the germline V gene are MGHDK and SYGVNS. V is trimmed back by 4 bases and J by 10 bases, and the junction contains 6 bases that no gene match accounts for. Its CDR3 holds 12 amino acids, cysteine through phenylalanine. The read is trimmed to its CDR3 DNA, 36 bases read in frame from base 1. Recombination linked TRBV25-1 to TRBJ1-1, with 7 bases matching TRBD1. The specimen was CD4+ T cells sorted from blood, collected at week 4, from a patient treated with tofacitinib. This sequence was found in a human donor with alopecia areata. The bases are TGTGCCAGCAGTGGACAGGGAGGGTTAGCTTTCTTT. Its protein is CASSGQGGLAFF. Outside the CDR3, residues come from the reference TRBV25-1 and TRBJ1-1 proteins, so the full variable domain is: EADIYQTPRYLVIGTGKKITLECSQTMGHDKMYWYQQDPGMELHLIHYSYGVNSTEKGDLSSESTVSRIRTEHFPLTLESARPSHTSQYLCASSGQGGLAFFGQGTRLTVV.